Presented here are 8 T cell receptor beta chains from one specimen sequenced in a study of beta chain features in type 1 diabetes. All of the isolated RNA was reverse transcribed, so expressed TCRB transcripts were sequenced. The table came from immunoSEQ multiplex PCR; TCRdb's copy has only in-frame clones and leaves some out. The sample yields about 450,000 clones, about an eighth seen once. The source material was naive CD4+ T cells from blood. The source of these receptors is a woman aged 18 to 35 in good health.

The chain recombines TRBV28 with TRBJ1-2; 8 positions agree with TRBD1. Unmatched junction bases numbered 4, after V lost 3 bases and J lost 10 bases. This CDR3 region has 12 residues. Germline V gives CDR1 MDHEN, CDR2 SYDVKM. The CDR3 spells CASSLETGDYTF. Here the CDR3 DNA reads TGTGCCAGCAGTTTGGAGACAGGGGACTACACCTTC.

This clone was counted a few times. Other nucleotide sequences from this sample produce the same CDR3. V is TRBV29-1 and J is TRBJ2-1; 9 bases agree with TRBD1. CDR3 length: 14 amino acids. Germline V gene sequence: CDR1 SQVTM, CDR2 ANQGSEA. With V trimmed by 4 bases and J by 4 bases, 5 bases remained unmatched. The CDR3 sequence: CSVVRDRAYNEQFF. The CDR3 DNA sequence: TGCAGCGTTGTTCGGGACAGGGCATACAATGAGCAGTTCTTC.

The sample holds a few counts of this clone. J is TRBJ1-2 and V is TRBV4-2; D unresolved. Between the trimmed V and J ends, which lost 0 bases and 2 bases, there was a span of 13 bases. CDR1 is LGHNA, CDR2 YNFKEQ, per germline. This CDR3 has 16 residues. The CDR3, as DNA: TGTGCCAGCAGCCAAGATCTCGTCACTCTGAACTATGGCTACACCTTC. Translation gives CASSQDLVTLNYGYTF.

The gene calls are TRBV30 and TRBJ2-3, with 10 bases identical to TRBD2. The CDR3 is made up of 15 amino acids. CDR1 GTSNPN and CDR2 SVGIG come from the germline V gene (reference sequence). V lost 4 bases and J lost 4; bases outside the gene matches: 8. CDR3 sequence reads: CAWTSGRKGPDTQYF. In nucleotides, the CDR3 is TGTGCCTGGACTAGCGGGAGAAAGGGGCCAGATACGCAGTATTTT. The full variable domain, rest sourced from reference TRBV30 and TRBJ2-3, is SQTIHQWPATLVQPVGSPLSLECTVEGTSNPNLYWYRQAAGRGLQLLFYSVGIGQISSEVPQNLSASRPQDRQFILSSKKLLLSDSGFYLCAWTSGRKGPDTQYFGPGTRLTVL.

CDR3 DNA sequence: TGTGCCAGCAGCACACGAAGTTGGGCTTTCTTT. Residues: CASSTRSWAFF. This chain connects TRBV9 to TRBJ1-1; unclear D gene. The CDR3 runs 11 residues. Germline CDR1 is SGDLS and CDR2 is YYNGEE. V was trimmed by 4 bases and J by 11 bases, leaving 12 bases between them.

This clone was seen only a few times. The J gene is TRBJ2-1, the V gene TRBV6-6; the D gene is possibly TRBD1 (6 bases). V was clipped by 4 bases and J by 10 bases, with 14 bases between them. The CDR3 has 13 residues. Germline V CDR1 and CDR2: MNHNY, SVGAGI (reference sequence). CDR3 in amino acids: CASSSTPQGEQFF. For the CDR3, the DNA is TGTGCCAGCAGTTCGACCCCGCAGGGGGAGCAGTTCTTC.

CDR3 in DNA: TGCGCCAGCAGCCCCTACAGGGATAATAATGAAAAACTGTTTTTT. It encodes CASSPYRDNNEKLFF. This chain connects TRBV4-3 to TRBJ1-4; D might be TRBD1 (6 bases). This CDR3 has 15 residues. V was trimmed by 4 bases and J by 4 bases, leaving 13 bases between them. Germline V lookup: CDR1 LGHNA, CDR2 YSLEER.

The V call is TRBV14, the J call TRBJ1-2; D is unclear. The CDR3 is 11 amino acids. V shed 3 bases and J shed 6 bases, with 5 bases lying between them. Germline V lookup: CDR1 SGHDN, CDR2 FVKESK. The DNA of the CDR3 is TGTGCCAGCAGCCAGGGGAATGGCTACACCTTC. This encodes CASSQGNGYTF.